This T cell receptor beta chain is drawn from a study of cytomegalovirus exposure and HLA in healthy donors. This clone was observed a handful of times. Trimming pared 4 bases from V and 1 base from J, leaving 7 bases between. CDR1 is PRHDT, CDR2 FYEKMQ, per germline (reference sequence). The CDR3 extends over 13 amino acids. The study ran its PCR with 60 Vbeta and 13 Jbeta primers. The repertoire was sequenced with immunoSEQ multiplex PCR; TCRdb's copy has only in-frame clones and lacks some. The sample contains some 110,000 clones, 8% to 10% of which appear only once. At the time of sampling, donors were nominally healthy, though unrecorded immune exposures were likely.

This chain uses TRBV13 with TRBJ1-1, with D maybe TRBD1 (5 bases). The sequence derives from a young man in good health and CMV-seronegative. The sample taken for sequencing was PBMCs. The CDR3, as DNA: TGTGCCAGCAGCTGGGGGGAGAACACTGAAGCTTTCTTT. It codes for CASSWGENTEAFF.